This T cell receptor (beta chain) was sequenced during a study of blood T cell repertoires in COVID-19. The CDR3 has 14 amino acids. V gave up 2 bases and J gave up 2 bases, with 8 bases separating them. CDR1 LNHDA and CDR2 SQIVND come from the germline V gene (reference sequence). As handled by the study authors: How many nucleated cells were present was estimated from reference gene primer amplification. Clones were read by immunoSEQ multiplex PCR, and TCRdb kept only the in-frame ones, dropping some. The V and J calls and clone size were taken over from that table, and D and trimming were inferred from the DNA. The table shows 150,000 to 200,000 clones, with around 83% occurring only once. The Seattle site enrolled patients during active infection and followed them longitudinally.

The J gene is TRBJ2-3, the V gene TRBV19; D not resolved. This receptor was taken from a woman in her seventies with COVID-19, enrolled during active disease. Sequenced sample: peripheral blood. The CDR3 protein is CASSITSYTDTQYF. The CDR3 DNA reads as TGTGCCAGTAGTATAACCTCCTACACAGATACGCAGTATTTT.